This paragraph covers one T cell receptor (beta chain) sequence. In the original workflow: Amplified reference gene primers provided the basis for estimating nucleated cell counts. Assay: immunoSEQ multiplex PCR; the TCRdb copy retains only in-frame clones and omits some. The V and J calls and clone size come from that table; D and trimming were worked out from the DNA. Here the sample spans 450,000 or so clones, around 90% being singletons. Participant-reported clinical history was the basis for cohort assignment. These data come from a study of blood T cell repertoires in COVID-19. V trimming: 4 bases; J trimming: 2 bases; junction bases outside the gene matches: 11. Germline CDR1 LGHNA, CDR2 YNFKEQ. There are 18 residues in the CDR3.

The source of this sequence is a man aged 18 to 35 who had recovered from COVID-19. Sequencing used PBMCs or T cells enriched from blood (not recorded which). The V and J genes are TRBV4-2 and TRBJ1-5, with 10 bases identical to TRBD1. The CDR3: CASSLLGQGEGGNQPQHF. The DNA for the CDR3 is TGTGCCAGCAGCCTTCTCGGACAGGGGGAGGGTGGCAATCAGCCCCAGCATTTT.